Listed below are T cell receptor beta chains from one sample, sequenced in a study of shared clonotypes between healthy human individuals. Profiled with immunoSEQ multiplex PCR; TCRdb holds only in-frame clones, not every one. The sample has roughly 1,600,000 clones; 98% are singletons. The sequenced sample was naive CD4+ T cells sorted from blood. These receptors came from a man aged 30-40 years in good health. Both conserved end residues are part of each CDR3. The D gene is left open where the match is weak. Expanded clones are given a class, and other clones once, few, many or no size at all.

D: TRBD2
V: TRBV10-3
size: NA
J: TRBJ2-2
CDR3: CAISPAGGDTGELFF
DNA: TGTGCCATCAGCCCAGCGGGAGGGGACACCGGGGAGCTGTTTTTT

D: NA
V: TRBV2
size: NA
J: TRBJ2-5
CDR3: CASTTGSGTQYF
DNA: TGTGCCAGCACCACAGGGTCGGGGACCCAGTACTTC

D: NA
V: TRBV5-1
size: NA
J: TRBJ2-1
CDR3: CASNPRGTGSYNEQFF
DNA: TGCGCCAGCAACCCCAGAGGGACTGGCTCCTACAATGAGCAGTTCTTC

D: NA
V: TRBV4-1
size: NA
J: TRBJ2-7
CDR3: CASSPSNPGTYQQYF
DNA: TGCGCCAGCAGCCCCTCGAACCCCGGGACCTACCAGCAGTACTTC

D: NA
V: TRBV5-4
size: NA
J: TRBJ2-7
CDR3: CASSPDRANEQYF
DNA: TGTGCCAGCAGCCCTGATAGGGCGAACGAGCAGTACTTC

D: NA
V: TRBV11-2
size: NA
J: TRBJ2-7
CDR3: CASSRRGLTADEQYF
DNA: TGTGCCAGCAGCCGCAGGGGACTTACTGCGGACGAGCAGTACTTC

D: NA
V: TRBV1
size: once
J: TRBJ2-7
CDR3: CTSSQATSGSSQSVDYYEQYF
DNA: TGCACCAGCAGCCAAGCGACTAGCGGGAGCTCCCAATCAGTAGATTACTACGAGCAGTACTTC

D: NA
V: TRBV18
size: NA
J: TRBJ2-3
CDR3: CASSPFANPTDTQYF
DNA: TGTGCCAGCTCACCGTTCGCGAATCCGACAGATACGCAGTATTTT

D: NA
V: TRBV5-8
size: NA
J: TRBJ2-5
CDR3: CASTTGIGDQGTQYF
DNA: TGTGCCAGCACCACCGGGATAGGGGATCAGGGGACCCAGTACTTC

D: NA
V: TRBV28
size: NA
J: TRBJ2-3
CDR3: CASSLSGTDTQYF
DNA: TGTGCCAGCAGTTTATCCGGCACAGATACGCAGTATTTT

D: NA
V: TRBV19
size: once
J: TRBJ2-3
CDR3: CASSLAASTDTQYF
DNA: TGTGCCAGTTCCTTAGCGGCTAGCACAGATACGCAGTATTTT

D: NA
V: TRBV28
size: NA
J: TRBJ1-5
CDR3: CASRTQGAQFSQPQHF
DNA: TGTGCCAGCAGAACTCAGGGAGCACAATTCTCTCAGCCCCAGCATTTT

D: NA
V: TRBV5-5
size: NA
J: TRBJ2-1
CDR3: CASSLSGSTDEQFF
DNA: TGTGCCAGCAGCTTGAGTGGGTCGACTGATGAGCAGTTCTTC

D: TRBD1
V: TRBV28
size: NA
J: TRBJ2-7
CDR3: CASSSGTGWYEQYF
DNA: TGTGCCAGCAGTTCCGGGACAGGGTGGTACGAGCAGTACTTC

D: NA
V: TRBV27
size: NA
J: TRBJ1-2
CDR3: CASSARDGGGYTF
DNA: TGTGCCAGCAGTGCCCGGGATGGCGGTGGCTACACCTTC

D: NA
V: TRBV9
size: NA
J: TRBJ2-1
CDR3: CASSVGPGRQGGGEQFF
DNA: TGTGCCAGCAGCGTAGGACCGGGCCGACAGGGAGGCGGTGAGCAGTTCTTC

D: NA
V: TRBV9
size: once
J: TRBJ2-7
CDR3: CASSVGGYSYEQYF
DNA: TGTGCCAGCAGCGTTGGGGGCTACTCCTACGAGCAGTACTTC

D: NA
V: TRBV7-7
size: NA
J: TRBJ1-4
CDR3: CASSLFVGEKLFF
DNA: TGTGCCAGCAGCTTGTTTGTGGGGGAAAAACTGTTTTTT

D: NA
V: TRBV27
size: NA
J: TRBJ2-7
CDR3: CASSGPYEQYF
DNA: TGTGCCAGCAGCGGGCCCTACGAGCAGTACTTC

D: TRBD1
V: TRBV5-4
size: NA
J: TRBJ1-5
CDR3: CASSLGQGANQPQHF
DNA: TGTGCCAGCAGCCTCGGACAGGGGGCTAATCAGCCCCAGCATTTT

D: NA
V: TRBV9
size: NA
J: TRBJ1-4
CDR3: CASSVAHTVGGNEKLFF
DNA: TGTGCCAGCAGCGTAGCTCATACTGTGGGTGGGAATGAAAAACTGTTTTTT

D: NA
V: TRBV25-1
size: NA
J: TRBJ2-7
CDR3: CASSQNGGEQYF
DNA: TGTGCCAGCAGCCAAAACGGGGGCGAGCAGTACTTC

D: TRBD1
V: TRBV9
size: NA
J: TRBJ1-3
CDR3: CASSPRPRDRSGNTIYF
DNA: TGTGCCAGCAGCCCCCGTCCCCGGGACAGATCAGGAAACACCATATATTTT

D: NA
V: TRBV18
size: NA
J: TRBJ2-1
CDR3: CASSPPSKGDEQFF
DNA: TGTGCCAGCTCACCACCGTCAAAGGGCGATGAGCAGTTCTTC

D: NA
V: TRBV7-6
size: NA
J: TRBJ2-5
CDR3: CASSLARVGSQKTQYF
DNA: TGTGCCAGCAGCTTAGCCCGGGTGGGGTCGCAAAAGACCCAGTACTTC

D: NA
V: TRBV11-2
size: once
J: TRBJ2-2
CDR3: CASNYLGDTGELFF
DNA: TGTGCCAGCAACTACCTAGGGGACACCGGGGAGCTGTTTTTT

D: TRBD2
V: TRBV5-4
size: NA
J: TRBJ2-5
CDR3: CASSRAGEGTQYF
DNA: TGTGCCAGCAGCCGGGCGGGGGAAGGGACCCAGTACTTC

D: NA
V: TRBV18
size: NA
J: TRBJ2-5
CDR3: CASSPKLGQETQYF
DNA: TGTGCCAGCTCACCCAAGTTGGGGCAAGAGACCCAGTACTTC

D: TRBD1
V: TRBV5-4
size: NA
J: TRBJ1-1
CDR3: CASSRTGGGMNTEAFF
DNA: TGTGCCAGCAGCAGGACAGGGGGCGGTATGAACACTGAAGCTTTCTTT

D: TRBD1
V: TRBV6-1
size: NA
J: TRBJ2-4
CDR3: CASREPGQLKNIQYF
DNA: TGTGCCAGCAGGGAACCGGGACAGCTAAAAAACATTCAGTACTTC

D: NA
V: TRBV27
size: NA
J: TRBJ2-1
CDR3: CASSFGNEQFF
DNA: TGTGCCAGCAGTTTTGGGAATGAGCAGTTCTTC

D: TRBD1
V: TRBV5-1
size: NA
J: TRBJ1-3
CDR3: CASSTGTGSGNTIYF
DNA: TGCGCCAGCAGCACCGGGACAGGCTCTGGAAACACCATATATTTT

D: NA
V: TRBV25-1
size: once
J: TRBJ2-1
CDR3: CASSENPMRVRAYNEQFF
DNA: TGTGCCAGCAGTGAAAACCCCATGAGGGTCAGGGCCTACAATGAGCAGTTCTTC

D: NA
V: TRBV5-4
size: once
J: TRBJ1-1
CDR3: CASSRGLVDEAFF
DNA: TGTGCCAGCAGCAGAGGACTGGTGGATGAAGCTTTCTTT

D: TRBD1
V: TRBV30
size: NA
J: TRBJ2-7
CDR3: CAWSFKGTGQIYEQYF
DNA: TGTGCCTGGAGCTTCAAGGGGACAGGGCAGATCTACGAGCAGTACTTC

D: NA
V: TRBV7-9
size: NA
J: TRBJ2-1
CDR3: CASSLVLVNNEQFF
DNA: TGTGCCAGCAGCTTGGTCCTAGTCAACAATGAGCAGTTCTTC

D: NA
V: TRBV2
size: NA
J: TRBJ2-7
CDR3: CASSEALRSFYEQYF
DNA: TGTGCCAGCAGTGAAGCGCTTCGGTCCTTCTACGAGCAGTACTTC

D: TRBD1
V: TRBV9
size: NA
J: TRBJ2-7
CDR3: CASSPTPRQGGYEQYF
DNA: TGTGCCAGCAGCCCAACGCCCCGACAGGGGGGCTACGAGCAGTACTTC

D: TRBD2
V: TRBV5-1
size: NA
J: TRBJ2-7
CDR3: CASSLILAGGEQYF
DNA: TGCGCCAGCAGCTTGATCCTAGCGGGAGGCGAGCAGTACTTC

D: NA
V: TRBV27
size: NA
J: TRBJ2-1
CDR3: CASSLRAYNEQFF
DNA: TGTGCCAGCAGTTTACGGGCCTACAATGAGCAGTTCTTC

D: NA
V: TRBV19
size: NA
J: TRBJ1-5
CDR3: CASSTGGQRLNQPQHF
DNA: TGTGCCAGTAGCACCGGAGGGCAGAGGTTAAATCAGCCCCAGCATTTT

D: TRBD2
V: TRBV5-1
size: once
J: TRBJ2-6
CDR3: CASSLPVSGNSGANVLTF
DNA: TGCGCCAGCAGCCTCCCGGTTAGCGGGAACTCTGGGGCCAACGTCCTGACTTTC

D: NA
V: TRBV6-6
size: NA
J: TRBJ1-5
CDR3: CASSYSRQTNQPQHF
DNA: TGTGCCAGCAGTTACTCCCGGCAGACCAATCAGCCCCAGCATTTT

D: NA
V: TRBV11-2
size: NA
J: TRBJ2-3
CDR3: CASSLVDVTDTQYF
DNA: TGTGCCAGCAGCCTCGTAGACGTCACAGATACGCAGTATTTT

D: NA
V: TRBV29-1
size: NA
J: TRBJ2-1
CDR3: CSASPWTDNEQFF
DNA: TGCAGCGCATCTCCATGGACAGATAATGAGCAGTTCTTC

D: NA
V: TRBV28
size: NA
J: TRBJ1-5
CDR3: CASRRYNQPQHF
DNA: TGTGCCAGTCGACGTTACAATCAGCCCCAGCATTTT

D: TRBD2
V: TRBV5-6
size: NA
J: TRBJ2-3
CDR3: CASSLAGLAGADTQYF
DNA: TGTGCCAGCAGCTTGGCCGGGCTAGCGGGAGCAGATACGCAGTATTTT

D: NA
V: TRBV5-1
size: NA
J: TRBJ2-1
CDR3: CASSLAVSSYNEQFF
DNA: TGCGCCAGCAGCTTGGCAGTGAGCTCCTACAATGAGCAGTTCTTC

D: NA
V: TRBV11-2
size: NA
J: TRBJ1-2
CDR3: CASSTLTNRDIINYGYTF
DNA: TGTGCCAGCAGCACACTAACTAATCGGGACATAATTAACTATGGCTACACCTTC

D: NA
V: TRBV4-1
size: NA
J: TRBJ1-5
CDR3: CASSQVRVMDNFHFNQPQHF
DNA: TGCGCCAGCAGCCAAGTCCGGGTAATGGACAATTTTCATTTCAATCAGCCCCAGCATTTT

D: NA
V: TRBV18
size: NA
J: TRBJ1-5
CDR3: CASSPDVRFQQPQHF
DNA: TGTGCCAGCTCACCAGATGTCCGGTTCCAACAGCCCCAGCATTTT